The 25 T cell receptor beta chains below were found in one sample sequenced in a study of cytomegalovirus exposure and HLA in healthy donors. The PCR employed 60 Vbeta primers together with 13 Jbeta primers. Clones were sequenced by immunoSEQ multiplex PCR, and TCRdb holds only the in-frame ones, with some missing. The table has 35,000 to 45,000 clones, 45% to 60% seen once. Sequenced: PBMCs. The receptors were gathered from a man aged 60 to 69 in good health and CMV-seronegative.

J is TRBJ1-1 and V is TRBV7-2; possible D gene TRBD1, 5 bases. This CDR3 contains 14 residues. The germline CDR1 and CDR2 sequences are SGHTA and FQGNSA. V gave up 6 bases and J gave up 0 bases, with 11 bases separating them. CDR3 bases: TGTGCCAGCAGTCTAGGGGATCTGAACACTGAAGCTTTCTTT. Protein product: CASSLGDLNTEAFF.

V is TRBV27 and J is TRBJ1-5; D gene ambiguous. Germline V gene sequence: CDR1 MNHEY, CDR2 SMNVEV (reference sequence). The length of the CDR3 is 13 residues. The V and J ends lost 2 bases and 3 bases respectively, with 5 bases between them. CDR3 residues: CASSLVLNQPQHF. The CDR3 region has the DNA TGTGCCAGCAGTTTAGTCCTCAATCAGCCCCAGCATTTT.

CDR3 residues: CASSETLERWSYEQYF. CDR3 sequence (DNA): TGTGCCAGCAGCGAGACCCTGGAGAGATGGTCCTACGAGCAGTACTTC. The V call is TRBV9, the J call TRBJ2-7, with no clear D. Germline V gives CDR1 SGDLS, CDR2 YYNGEE. The CDR3 runs to 16 residues. Trimming took off 3 bases at V and 1 base at J, with 17 bases between the two ends.

This chain uses TRBV11-2 with TRBJ2-6, with TRBD1 identical over 8 bases. The V and J ends lost 5 bases and 2 bases, in that order; junction bases with no gene match: 5. In germline, CDR1 is SGHAT, CDR2 FQNNGV. The CDR3 runs to 16 residues. The CDR3, as DNA: TGTGCCAGCAGCCGTATGACAGGGGCTGGGGCCAACGTCCTGACTTTC. It codes for CASSRMTGAGANVLTF.

This rearrangement joins TRBV5-1 to TRBJ1-1; no firm D call. The CDR3 covers 14 residues. Germline CDR1 is SGHRS and CDR2 is YFSETQ. V was shortened by 0 bases and J by 4 bases, with 10 bases between the two germline ends. CDR3 nucleotides: TGCGCCAGCAGCTTGGTCCCGGCGGGCACTGAAGCTTTCTTT. It translates to CASSLVPAGTEAFF.

The sample holds a few counts of this clone. CDR3 loop: CASIGLYNEQFF. The CDR3 nucleotides are TGTGCCAGCATCGGACTCTACAATGAGCAGTTCTTC. V is TRBV2 and J is TRBJ2-1; TRBD2 is a possible D gene (5 bases). Per germline, CDR1 SNHLY and CDR2 FYNNEI. CDR3 length: 12 amino acids. With 7 bases removed from V and 3 bases from J, the gap between germline ends came to 7 bases.

The rearrangement uses TRBV10-3 and TRBJ2-5; 9 bases match TRBD2. The CDR3 runs 15 residues. Trimming took 2 bases from V and 3 from J; bases not matched to a gene: 4. Germline lookup yields CDR1 ENHRY and CDR2 SYGVKD. The CDR3 DNA is TGTGCCATCAGTGAGCACTCTAGCGGGAAAGAGACCCAGTACTTC. Translating it yields CAISEHSSGKETQYF.

The V gene is TRBV19, the J gene TRBJ2-7; 7 bases are shared with TRBD1. The junction had 11 bases not matched to a gene; V was cut back by 7 bases and J by 5 bases. The CDR3 totals 14 residues. Germline V gene data show CDR1 as LNHDA and CDR2 as SQIVND (reference sequence). The CDR3 DNA sequence: TGTGCCAGTACCATGGGTACAGGGGCGGACGAGCAGTACTTC. Protein: CASTMGTGADEQYF.

The chain couples TRBV6-5 to TRBJ2-5; D is uncertain. Germline lookup yields CDR1 MNHEY and CDR2 SVGAGI. This CDR3 comprises 12 residues. Trimming took 4 bases from V and 5 from J, leaving 8 bases between them. The DNA for the CDR3 is TGTGCCAGCAGTTCCATCGGGGAGACCCAGTACTTC. As protein: CASSSIGETQYF.

The chain is built from TRBV6-5 and TRBJ1-1; 8 bases agree with TRBD1. Losses at the gene ends were 5 bases for V and 0 bases for J; bases not matched to a gene: 2. In germline, CDR1 is MNHEY, CDR2 SVGAGI. The CDR3 totals 14 residues. The CDR3 loop reads CASSLDRVNTEAFF. Written as DNA, the CDR3 is TGTGCCAGCAGTCTGGACAGGGTGAACACTGAAGCTTTCTTT.

This sequence joins TRBV7-6 and TRBJ2-4; a weak D match, TRBD2 (6 bases). V was shortened by 1 base and J by 1 base, with 11 bases between the two germline ends. This CDR3 contains 16 residues. The germline V gene encodes CDR1 SGHVS and CDR2 FNYEAQ. CDR3 sequence (DNA): TGTGCCAGCAGCTTAGGGGTTGGGGGGGCCAAAAACATTCAGTACTTC. It is translated as CASSLGVGGAKNIQYF.

CDR3: CASSFNRNEQFF. CDR3 DNA: TGCGCCAGCAGCTTTAATCGTAATGAGCAGTTCTTC. The chain employs TRBV5-1 and TRBJ2-1; D call uncertain. Germline V gene sequence: CDR1 SGHRS, CDR2 YFSETQ. The length of the CDR3 is 12 residues. V lost 2 bases, J lost 7 bases, and 7 bases lay in between.

The rearrangement links TRBV10-3 to TRBJ2-1, with 10 bases lining up with TRBD2. CDR1 and CDR2 (germline): ENHRY, SYGVKD. CDR3 size: 16 residues. V dropped 7 bases and J dropped 4; count of bases not matched to a gene: 10. DNA of the CDR3: TGTGCCATCACAAGGCTCGAGACTAGCGGGTACAATGAGCAGTTCTTC. It codes for CAITRLETSGYNEQFF.

This sequence joins TRBV28 and TRBJ1-4; D call uncertain. The CDR3 has 12 amino acids. V lost 9 bases, J lost 3 bases, and 8 bases lay in between. Per germline, CDR1 MDHEN and CDR2 SYDVKM. In nucleotides, the CDR3 is TGTGCCAGTCAGGAAGCTAATGAAAAACTGTTTTTT. Amino acid sequence: CASQEANEKLFF.

The sample holds a few counts of this clone. The chain couples TRBV28 to TRBJ1-5; no firm D call. Between the trimmed V and J ends, which lost 3 bases and 4 bases, there was a span of 10 bases. The CDR3 has 14 residues. Germline lookup yields CDR1 MDHEN and CDR2 SYDVKM. DNA of the CDR3: TGTGCCAGCAGTTTGGAGGGTAAAAATCAGCCCCAGCATTTT. As protein: CASSLEGKNQPQHF. Full variable domain (outside the CDR3, taken from reference TRBV28 and TRBJ1-5): DVKVTQSSRYLVKRTGEKVFLECVQDMDHENMFWYRQDPGLGLRLIYFSYDVKMKEKGDIPEGYSVSREKKERFSLILESASTNQTSMYLCASSLEGKNQPQHFGDGTRLSIL.

The chain joins TRBV29-1 to TRBJ2-7; D unclear. The ends were cut back, 3 bases at V and 1 base at J, with 13 bases in the middle. The germline CDR1 and CDR2 sequences are SQVTM and ANQGSEA. The CDR3 length is 14 residues. Here the CDR3 reads CSVEVRLGSYEQYF. The CDR3 DNA sequence: TGCAGCGTTGAGGTCCGACTGGGTTCCTACGAGCAGTACTTC.

This clone was seen a handful of times. The chain joins TRBV29-1 to TRBJ1-4; perhaps TRBD1 as D (5 bases). CDR3 length: 13 amino acids. The germline V gene encodes CDR1 SQVTM and CDR2 ANQGSEA. V lost 4 bases, J lost 7 bases, and 13 bases lay in between. The DNA of the CDR3 is TGCAGCGTTGTTAGAGGGAGGGGTGAAAAACTGTTTTTT. This gives the protein CSVVRGRGEKLFF.

The chain has TRBV30 and TRBJ2-7, with D perhaps matching TRBD2 (5 bases). This CDR3 is 11 amino acids long. Germline-derived CDR1 and CDR2 are GTSNPN and SVGIG (reference sequence). The CDR3 loop reads CATGEKGEQYF. The DNA for the CDR3 is TGTGCAACCGGGGAAAAGGGCGAGCAGTACTTC. Variable domain in full (rest from reference TRBV30 and TRBJ2-7): SQTIHQWPATLVQPVGSPLSLECTVEGTSNPNLYWYRQAAGRGLQLLFYSVGIGQISSEVPQNLSASRPQDRQFILSSKKLLLSDSGFYLCATGEKGEQYFGPGTRLTVT.

In its sample, this clone was seen once. The chain combines TRBV10-3 with TRBJ1-2; D is ambiguous. The germline gives CDR1 ENHRY, CDR2 SYGVKD. Trimming took off 2 bases at V and 3 bases at J, with 10 bases between the two ends. The CDR3 contains 14 residues. The CDR3 DNA follows: TGTGCCATCAGTGAGAGTTGGGAGGACTATGGCTACACCTTC. Protein sequence: CAISESWEDYGYTF.

The chain joins TRBV19 to TRBJ2-7, with D possibly being TRBD1 (6 bases). Looked up from germline, CDR1 is LNHDA and CDR2 is SQIVND (reference sequence). This CDR3 region has 14 residues. The germline V and J ends were trimmed by 2 bases and 4 bases, with 12 bases remaining between them. The DNA of the CDR3 is TGTGCCAGTAGTATACAGGGGTCAACTTACGAGCAGTACTTC. It yields the protein CASSIQGSTYEQYF. The full variable domain, in which reference TRBV19 and TRBJ2-7 provide the parts outside the CDR3, is DGGITQSPKYLFRKEGQNVTLSCEQNLNHDAMYWYRQDPGQGLRLIYYSQIVNDFQKGDIAEGYSVSREKKESFPLTVTSAQKNPTAFYLCASSIQGSTYEQYFGPGTRLTVT.

The genes are TRBV7-2 and TRBJ2-1; TRBD2 matches at 15 bases. This CDR3 is built from 17 residues. With V trimmed by 4 bases and J by 5 bases, 6 bases remained unmatched. CDR1 and CDR2 from the germline V gene are SGHTA and FQGNSA. DNA of the CDR3: TGTGCCAGCAGCTCCACCGGGACTAGCGGGGGGAACAATGAGCAGTTCTTC. Encoded protein: CASSSTGTSGGNNEQFF.

V gene TRBV9 combines with J gene TRBJ2-5; 7 nucleotides match TRBD1. Germline V gene sequence: CDR1 SGDLS, CDR2 YYNGEE. The CDR3 totals 14 residues. V lost 0 bases and J lost 5; bases outside the gene matches: 4. The CDR3 sequence: CASSVEGRGETQYF. The CDR3 nucleotides are TGTGCCAGCAGCGTAGAGGGCAGGGGGGAGACCCAGTACTTC.

This sequence joins TRBV21-1 and TRBJ2-5; TRBD1, as called in the table, went unchecked against the DNA. TRBV21-1 is a pseudogene segment. This CDR3 spans 15 amino acids. DNA of the CDR3: TGTGCCAGCAGCAATGATTGGGGCCTGGCAGAGACCCAGTACTTC. It is translated as CASSNDWGLAETQYF.

This clone was seen just once. This chain links TRBV15 with TRBJ2-7; 7 nucleotides match TRBD1. Trimming at V came to 3 bases and at J to 7 bases, leaving 12 bases not matched to a gene. CDR1 is LNHNV, CDR2 YYDKDF, per germline (reference sequence). The CDR3 length is 15 residues. CDR3 in amino acids: CATSRGDTGALEQYF. In DNA, the CDR3 is TGTGCCACCAGCAGGGGCGACACAGGGGCGCTAGAGCAGTACTTC.

The chain carries TRBV29-1 and TRBJ2-5; D is perhaps TRBD2 (5 bases). The DNA end is a closer match to TRBJ2-7, so the J assignment may be wrong. Germline loops: CDR1 SQVTM, CDR2 ANQGSEA. The CDR3 is 13 amino acids. CDR3 amino acids: CSGAVAGAGEQYF. In nucleotides, the CDR3 is TGCAGCGGGGCGGTGGCGGGCGCCGGCGAGCAGTACTTC.